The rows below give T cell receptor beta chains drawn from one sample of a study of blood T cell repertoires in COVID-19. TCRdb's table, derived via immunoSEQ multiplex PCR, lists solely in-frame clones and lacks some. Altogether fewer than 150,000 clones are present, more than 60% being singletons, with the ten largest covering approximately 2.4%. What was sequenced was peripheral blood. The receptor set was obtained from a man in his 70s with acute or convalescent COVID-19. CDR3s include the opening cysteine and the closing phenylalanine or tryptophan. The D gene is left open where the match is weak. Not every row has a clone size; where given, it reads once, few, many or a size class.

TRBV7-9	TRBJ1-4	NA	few	CASSLQGKEKLFF	TGTGCCAGCAGCCTCCAGGGGAAGGAAAAACTGTTTTTT
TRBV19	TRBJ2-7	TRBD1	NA	CASSIARDRGYEQYF	TGTGCCAGTAGTATAGCACGGGACAGGGGGTACGAGCAGTACTTC
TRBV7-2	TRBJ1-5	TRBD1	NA	CASSPRTGLFVWPQHF	TGTGCCAGCAGCCCCAGGACAGGGCTCTTCGTATGGCCCCAGCATTTT
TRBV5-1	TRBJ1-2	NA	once	CASSFRVHGYTF	TGCGCCAGCAGCTTCAGGGTTCATGGCTACACCTTC
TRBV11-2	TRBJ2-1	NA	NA	CASSLGTGEQFF	TGTGCCAGCAGCTTGGGGACTGGAGAGCAGTTCTTC
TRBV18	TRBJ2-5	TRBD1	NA	CASSPGTGGLETQYF	TGTGCCAGCTCACCAGGGACAGGGGGATTGGAGACCCAGTACTTC
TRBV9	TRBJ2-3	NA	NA	CASSVSGGATDTQYF	TGTGCCAGCAGCGTATCCGGGGGAGCCACAGATACGCAGTATTTT
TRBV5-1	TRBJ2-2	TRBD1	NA	CASSLRTGDTGELFF	TGCGCCAGCAGCTTAAGGACAGGGGACACCGGGGAGCTGTTTTTT
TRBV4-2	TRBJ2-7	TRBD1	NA	CASSQVGGPSYEQYF	TGTGCCAGCAGCCAAGTAGGGGGCCCCTCCTACGAGCAGTACTTC
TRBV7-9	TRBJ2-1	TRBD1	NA	CASSFQGVRDEQFF	TGTGCCAGCAGCTTTCAGGGGGTGCGGGATGAGCAGTTCTTC
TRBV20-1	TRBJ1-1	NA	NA	CSATIGHSFFF	TGCAGTGCTACGATTGGACATTCTTTTTTCTTT
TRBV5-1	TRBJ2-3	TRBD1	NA	CASSLNPQAGGADTQYF	TGCGCCAGCAGCTTAAACCCCCAGGCAGGGGGAGCAGATACGCAGTATTTT
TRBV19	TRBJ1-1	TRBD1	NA	CASSTNILARGLTEAFF	TGTGCCAGTAGTACGAATATTTTGGCCAGGGGGCTTACTGAAGCTTTCTTT
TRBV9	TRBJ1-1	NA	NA	CASSVAGTRNTEAFF	TGTGCCAGCAGCGTCGCCGGGACAAGGAACACTGAAGCTTTCTTT
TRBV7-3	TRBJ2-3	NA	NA	CASSSTGTSTDTQYF	TGTGCCAGCAGCTCGACCGGGACTAGCACAGATACGCAGTATTTT
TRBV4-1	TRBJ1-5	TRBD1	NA	CASSQDRGQGAFQPQHF	TGCGCCAGCAGCCAAGATCGGGGACAGGGGGCTTTTCAGCCCCAGCATTTT
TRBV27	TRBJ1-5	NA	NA	CATSRQAHQPQHF	TGTGCCACCAGTCGACAAGCTCATCAGCCCCAGCATTTT
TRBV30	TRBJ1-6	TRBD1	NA	CAWSSTGTNSPLHF	TGTGCCTGGAGTTCGACAGGGACTAATTCACCCCTCCACTTT
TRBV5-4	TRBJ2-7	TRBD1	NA	CASRPDRARYEQYF	TGTGCCAGCAGACCAGACAGGGCCAGGTACGAGCAGTACTTC
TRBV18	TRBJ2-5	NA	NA	CASSLGQTYQETQYF	TGTGCCAGCTCACTAGGACAGACTTACCAAGAGACCCAGTACTTC